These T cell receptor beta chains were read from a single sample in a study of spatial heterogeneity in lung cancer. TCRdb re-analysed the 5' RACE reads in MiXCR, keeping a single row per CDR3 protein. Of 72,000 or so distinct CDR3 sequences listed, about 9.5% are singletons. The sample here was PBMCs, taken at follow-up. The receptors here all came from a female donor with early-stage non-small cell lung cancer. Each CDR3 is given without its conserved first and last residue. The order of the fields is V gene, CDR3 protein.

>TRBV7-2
ASSSGHPGRQPQH
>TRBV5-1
ASKLAGGADTQY
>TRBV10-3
ATGGTNEQF
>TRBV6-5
ASSYSLAGGYEQY
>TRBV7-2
ASTYSSGSDQPQH
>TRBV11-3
ASSFDGYNEQF
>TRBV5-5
ASSLEGGTEAF
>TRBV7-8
ASSLGQEGGGGYT
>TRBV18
ASSGGIAGGSYEQY
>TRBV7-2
ASSLSQLLYEQY
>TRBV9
ASSVGLAAVGETQY
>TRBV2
ASSEREGRGKI
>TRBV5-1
ASRSSGNEQF
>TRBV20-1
SARLLWTSGTMRKTQY
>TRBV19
ASSSTASTGELF
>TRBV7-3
ASREGEGNTIY